This T cell receptor (beta chain) was recorded in a study of blood T cell repertoires in COVID-19. Study at large: Italy, Spain and the United States were the sources of the convalescent and acute COVID-19 samples. From T cells, B-cell-depleted T cells, or PBMCs came the material, which was cDNA or gDNA.

This clone was seen only a few times. In the source study's methods: Reference gene primer amplification in the assay estimated nucleated cell counts. Sequenced by immunoSEQ multiplex PCR; TCRdb stores in-frame clones only, minus some. V, J and clone size derive from that table, while D and trimming were established from the DNA sequence. The table records 200,000 to 300,000 clones, roughly 82% of them present only once. This receptor was identified in a man aged 40-49 years who had recovered from COVID-19. Sequenced: peripheral blood.

The CDR3 coding sequence is TGTGCCAGCAGCTCCATCGCGACTAGCAACTACAATGAGCAGTTCTTC. This encodes CASSSIATSNYNEQFF. The chain employs TRBV7-9 and TRBJ2-1; the match to TRBD2 covers 7 bases. This CDR3 comprises 16 residues. The germline V gene encodes CDR1 SEHNR and CDR2 FQNEAQ (reference sequence). V lost 4 bases to trimming and J lost 3 bases; unmatched junction nucleotides: 9.